The 20 T cell receptor beta chains in this list originate from one sample, sequenced in a study of early T cells in non-severe SARS-CoV-2 infection (dated by TCRdb to 2020 to 2022). The library was made by 5' RACE. TCRdb shows the sequencer as NextSeq 500. Through fastp at Q25 and MiXCR, TCRdb rebuilt clones from the public reads, retaining in-frame beta chains. Rows matching on CDR3 protein sequence are summarized as one entry with the most common DNA and genes. The sample data list more than 60,000 distinct CDR3 sequences, and 9.5% to 15% of these were observed just once. Roughly 2.5% of the sample lies in the top ten. Source: whole blood, taken at baseline. These receptors were taken from an adult who was a healthcare worker with PCR-confirmed SARS-CoV-2 infection or an uninfected control (not recorded which).

The chain has TRBV25-1 and TRBJ2-7, with 7 positions matching TRBD2. Germline CDR1 is MGHDK and CDR2 is SYGVNS. CDR3 length: 16 residues. Losses at the gene ends were 5 bases for V and 2 bases for J; bases not matched to a gene: 12. CDR3 DNA sequence: TGTGCCAGCAGTTCCTCCTCGGGGGGTAGGACCTACGAGCAGTACTTC. Residues: CASSSSSGGRTYEQYF.

The CDR3 is CASRVFGYGYTF. In DNA, the CDR3 is TGTGCCAGCAGGGTTTTCGGCTATGGCTACACCTTC. The rearrangement joins TRBV2 to TRBJ1-2, with D uncertain. The V and J ends lost 6 bases and 4 bases respectively, with 9 bases between them. Per germline, CDR1 SNHLY and CDR2 FYNNEI. The CDR3 sequence is 12 residues long.

This clonotype was seen only a few times. This rearrangement joins TRBV11-2 to TRBJ2-2; D not resolved. Germline CDR1 SGHAT, CDR2 FQNNGV. Trimming took off 3 bases at V and 4 bases at J, with 9 bases between the two ends. CDR3 length equals 14 residues. The CDR3 DNA is TGTGCCAGCAGCTTGGTTGGCTCCACCGGGGAGCTGTTTTTT. Translated, it gives CASSLVGSTGELFF.

This clonotype turned up a few times. The rearrangement links TRBV7-2 to TRBJ2-3, with no clear D. The ends were cut back, 6 bases at V and 4 bases at J, with 11 bases in the middle. The CDR3 extends over 13 amino acids. From germline, CDR1 is SGHTA and CDR2 FQGNSA. The chain's CDR3 is CASSFYGADTQYF. CDR3 nucleotide sequence: TGTGCCAGCAGTTTTTATGGGGCAGATACGCAGTATTTT.

This clonotype was picked up a small number of times. V and J are TRBV5-6 and TRBJ1-1; no firm D call. The germline V gene has CDR1 SGHDT and CDR2 YYEEEE. V was pared by 0 bases and J by 2 bases, with 8 bases between. This CDR3 comprises 14 residues. The CDR3 region is CASSLGGINTEAFF. For the CDR3, the DNA is TGTGCCAGCAGCTTGGGAGGGATAAACACTGAAGCTTTCTTT.

The CDR3 spells CASSIGPPLAGGTQETQYF. The CDR3 region has the DNA TGTGCCAGTAGTATAGGCCCCCCCCTAGCGGGGGGTACCCAAGAGACCCAGTACTTC. This sequence joins TRBV19 and TRBJ2-5, with 11 bases matching TRBD2. Germline V gives CDR1 LNHDA, CDR2 SQIVND (reference sequence). V lost 1 base and J lost 1; bases outside the gene matches: 11. The length of the CDR3 is 19 residues. The full variable domain, its missing parts supplied by reference TRBV19 and TRBJ2-5, is DGGITQSPKYLFRKEGQNVTLSCEQNLNHDAMYWYRQDPGQGLRLIYYSQIVNDFQKGDIAEGYSVSREKKESFPLTVTSAQKNPTAFYLCASSIGPPLAGGTQETQYFGPGTRLLVL.

The gene calls are TRBV5-1 and TRBJ1-5; 10 bases map to TRBD1. Trimming removed 5 bases from V and 3 bases from J; junction bases left unmatched: 8. This CDR3 is built from 16 residues. Per the germline V gene, CDR1 is SGHRS and CDR2 is YFSETQ. In DNA form, the CDR3 reads TGCGCCAGCAGTGGGACAGGGGAAAACTTCAATCAGCCCCAGCATTTT. It translates to CASSGTGENFNQPQHF.

This clonotype was counted many times. The DNA for the CDR3 is TGTGCCAGCAGTTTGCTCTCTGGGGCCAACGTCCTGACTTTC. It translates to CASSLLSGANVLTF. V is TRBV12-3 or TRBV12-4 and J is TRBJ2-6; D unclear. V was pared by 3 bases and J by 0 bases, with 3 bases between. The CDR3 runs 14 residues.

The sample holds many counts of this clonotype. The CDR3 sequence: CASSLQGTGPHGYTF. CDR3 DNA: TGTGCCAGCAGCCTACAGGGTACAGGGCCCCATGGCTACACCTTC. The chain couples TRBV6-6 to TRBJ1-2, with a tentative D call TRBD1 (6 bases). CDR3 length: 15 residues. V was clipped by 6 bases and J by 6 bases, with 20 bases between them. Germline values: CDR1 MNHNY, CDR2 SVGAGI (reference sequence).

Ten or more counts support this clonotype. This CDR3 reads CASSLQAGVQETQYF. CDR3 DNA sequence: TGTGCCAGCAGCTTACAAGCGGGGGTCCAAGAGACCCAGTACTTC. V gene TRBV7-2 combines with J gene TRBJ2-5; 8 nucleotides align to TRBD2. The CDR3 sequence is 15 residues long. Germline V lookup: CDR1 SGHTA, CDR2 FQGNSA. The ends lost 2 bases at V and 1 base at J; junction bases unmatched: 3.

The V call is TRBV7-2, the J call TRBJ2-7, with D tentatively TRBD1 (6 bases). The CDR3 contains 14 residues. The germline V and J ends were trimmed by 5 bases and 3 bases, with 14 bases remaining between them. Germline V lookup: CDR1 SGHTA, CDR2 FQGNSA. CDR3 region: CASSETGTYYEQYF. In nucleotides, the CDR3 is TGTGCCAGCAGCGAGACCGGGACATACTACGAGCAGTACTTC.

For this clonotype: One junction end does not reproduce the germline sequence, and a read error may be involved. The rearrangement joins TRBV6-5 to TRBJ2-1; D perhaps matches TRBD2 (5 bases). CDR3 length equals 8 residues. Per the germline V gene, CDR1 is MNHEY and CDR2 is SVGAGI. The CDR3 DNA is TGTGCCAGTGGAGGCTGGGAGTTC. Translation gives CASGGWEF.

CDR3 sequence (DNA): TGCAGTGCCCTAGGACAGGGGGCGCATTACGAGCAGTACTTC. Its protein product is CSALGQGAHYEQYF. The gene calls are TRBV20-1 and TRBJ2-7; 11 bases map to TRBD1. The V gene's germline CDR1 is DFQATT and CDR2 SNEGSKA (reference sequence). Trimming took 6 bases from V and 4 from J; bases not matched to a gene: 8. The CDR3 is 14 amino acids.

The gene calls are TRBV27 and TRBJ2-7; TRBD1 agrees at 7 bases. Germline lookup yields CDR1 MNHEY and CDR2 SMNVEV (reference sequence). This CDR3 is 14 amino acids long. Germline trimming cut 6 bases from V and 3 bases from J; bases unmatched to any gene: 8. CDR3 sequence reads: CASRNRGYGYEQYF. DNA of the CDR3: TGTGCCAGCAGGAACAGGGGTTACGGCTACGAGCAGTACTTC.

Many counts were recorded for this clonotype. The J gene is TRBJ2-7, the V gene TRBV11-2, with 7 bases lining up with TRBD1. CDR3 length: 14 amino acids. CDR1 is SGHAT, CDR2 FQNNGV, per germline. After removal of 4 bases from V and 5 bases from J, the junction contained 8 bases not matched to a gene. CDR3 in amino acids: CASSSQGVRHEQYF. CDR3 in DNA: TGTGCCAGCAGCTCCCAGGGGGTGCGCCACGAGCAGTACTTC.

This clonotype showed up just a few times. The chain has TRBV4-2 and TRBJ1-6; the D gene is possibly TRBD1 (5 bases). The V end lost 4 bases, the J end lost 3 bases, and 13 bases lay between the germline ends. The CDR3 is made up of 16 amino acids. Germline V gives CDR1 LGHNA, CDR2 YNFKEQ. The CDR3 sequence: CASSRIQDFYNSPLHF. CDR3 DNA sequence: TGTGCCAGCAGCCGAATACAGGACTTCTATAATTCACCCCTCCACTTT.

This clonotype was seen only a few times. The V call is TRBV5-1, the J call TRBJ1-1; D is unresolved. CDR1 and CDR2 (germline): SGHRS, YFSETQ. The CDR3 is made up of 13 amino acids. V dropped 6 bases and J dropped 0 bases, with 9 bases sitting between them. This CDR3 reads CASKAGMNTEAFF. The CDR3 DNA follows: TGCGCCAGCAAGGCGGGGATGAACACTGAAGCTTTCTTT.

This clonotype was counted between two and nine times. This sequence joins TRBV5-1 and TRBJ2-6, with D possibly being TRBD2 (6 bases). This CDR3 has 17 amino acids. The V end lost 4 bases, the J end lost 6 bases, and 20 bases lay between the germline ends. Germline CDR1 is SGHRS and CDR2 is YFSETQ. The CDR3 reads CASSPPGLPREANVLTF. The CDR3 region has the DNA TGCGCCAGCAGCCCCCCGGGACTTCCCCGGGAGGCCAACGTCCTGACTTTC.

V gene TRBV28 combines with J gene TRBJ1-3, with TRBD1 as a possible D gene (5 bases). CDR1 MDHEN and CDR2 SYDVKM come from the germline V gene. With 2 bases removed from V and 11 bases from J, the gap between germline ends came to 10 bases. CDR3 length: 12 residues. The CDR3: CASSLQGVAIYF. CDR3 nucleotides: TGTGCCAGCAGTTTACAAGGGGTAGCCATATATTTT.

This clonotype has only a few counts. This chain uses TRBV10-3 with TRBJ1-2, with no clear D. The germline CDR1 and CDR2 sequences are ENHRY and SYGVKD. CDR3 length: 14 residues. The ends were cut back, 2 bases at V and 5 bases at J, with 12 bases in the middle. CDR3 region: CAISEGSVLYGYTF. In nucleotides, the CDR3 is TGTGCCATCAGTGAGGGTAGTGTCCTATATGGCTACACCTTC.